This T cell receptor (beta chain) was sequenced in a study of T cells in Graves' hyperthyroidism and ophthalmopathy. Amplification of TCR beta CDR3 regions was performed using RNA transcripts as template. Using the HTBI primer set, a first-round RT-PCR was run on the TCR CDR3. TCRdb reanalysed the multiplex PCR reads using MiXCR and keeps one entry per CDR3 protein. The sample includes about 570,000 distinct CDR3 sequences, 46% of them seen just once. Germline CDR1 and CDR2: LNHDA and SQIVND (reference sequence). Between the trimmed V and J ends, which lost 3 bases and 5 bases, there was a span of 11 bases. CDR3 length: 14 residues.

The chain has TRBV19 and TRBJ1-5; perhaps TRBD1 as D (6 bases). The sequenced sample was peripheral blood or thyroid tissue (not recorded which). This clonotype was obtained from an adult woman with Graves' disease, either hyperthyroidism or ophthalmopathy (not recorded which). DNA for the CDR3: TGTGCCAGTAGTATGGACAGAAGGTATCAGCCCCAGCATTTT. This gives the protein CASSMDRRYQPQHF.